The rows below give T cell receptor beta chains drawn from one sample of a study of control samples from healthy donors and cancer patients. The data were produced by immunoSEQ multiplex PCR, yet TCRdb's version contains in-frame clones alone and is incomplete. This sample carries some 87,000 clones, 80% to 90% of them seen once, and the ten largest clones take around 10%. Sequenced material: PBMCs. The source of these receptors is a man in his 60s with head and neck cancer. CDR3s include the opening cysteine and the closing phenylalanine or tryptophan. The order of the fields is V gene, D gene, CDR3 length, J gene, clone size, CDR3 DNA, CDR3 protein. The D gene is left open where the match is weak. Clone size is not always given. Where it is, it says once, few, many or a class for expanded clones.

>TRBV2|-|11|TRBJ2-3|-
TGTGCCAGCAGCGTCGGGGATACGCAGTATTTT
CASSVGDTQYF
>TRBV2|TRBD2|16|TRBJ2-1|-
TGTGCCAGCAGTTCGTTATGGGGGACTAGCGGAAATAGGCAGTTCTTC
CASSSLWGTSGNRQFF
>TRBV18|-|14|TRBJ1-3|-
TGTGCCAGCTCACCAAGATCGGAGGGAGACACCATATATTTT
CASSPRSEGDTIYF
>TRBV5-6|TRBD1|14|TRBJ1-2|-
TGTGCCAGCAGCTTGATTTCAGGGGGAGGAGGCTGCACCTTC
CASSLISGGGGCTF
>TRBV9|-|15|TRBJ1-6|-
TGTGCCAGCAGCGTATTCCCAGGCCTCAATTCACCCCTCCACTTT
CASSVFPGLNSPLHF
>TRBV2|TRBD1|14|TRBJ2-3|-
TGTGCCAGCAGTCCGGGGGACAGGGCAGATACGCAGTATTTT
CASSPGDRADTQYF
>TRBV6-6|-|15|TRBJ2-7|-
TGTGCCAGCAGTTACTTAACTAGGAGCTCCTACGAGCAGTACTTC
CASSYLTRSSYEQYF
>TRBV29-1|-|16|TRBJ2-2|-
TGCAGCGTTGAAGATGGGGGGGCAGGACACACCGGGGAGCTGTTTTTT
CSVEDGGAGHTGELFF
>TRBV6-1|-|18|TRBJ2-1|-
TGTGCCAGCAGTGAAGCCCCCCGCCTGAGAGACATAGCCAATGAGCAGTTCTTC
CASSEAPRLRDIANEQFF
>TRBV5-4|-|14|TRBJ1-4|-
TGTGCCAGCAGCTTACAGGGCACAAATGAAAAACTGTTTTTT
CASSLQGTNEKLFF
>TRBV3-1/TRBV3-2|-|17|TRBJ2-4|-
TGTGCCAGCAGCGCCCCTCATCCCATTTGCAAAGAAAAAATTCAGTACTTC
CASSAPHPICKEKIQYF
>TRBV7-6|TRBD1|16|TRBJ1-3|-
TGTGCCAGCAGCTTAGCACAGGGGGGCTCTGGAAACACCATATATTTT
CASSLAQGGSGNTIYF
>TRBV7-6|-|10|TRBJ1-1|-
TGTGCCAGCAGCGGCGAGTTAGCTTTCTTT
CASSGELAFF
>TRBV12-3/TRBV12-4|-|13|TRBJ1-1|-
TGTGCCAGCAGTTTATCTGAGGTCACTGAAGCTTTCTTT
CASSLSEVTEAFF
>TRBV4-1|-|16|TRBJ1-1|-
TGCGCCAGCAGCCAAGGCACGTTCTCCTTGTTCACTGAAGCTTTCTTT
CASSQGTFSLFTEAFF
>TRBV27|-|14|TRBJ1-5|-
TGTGCCAGCAGGACAGGTTTAGGCAATCAGCCCCAGCATTTT
CASRTGLGNQPQHF
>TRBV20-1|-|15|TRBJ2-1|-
TGCAGTGCTAGTCCCCCTAATGGGGTGTACAATGAGCAGTTCTTC
CSASPPNGVYNEQFF
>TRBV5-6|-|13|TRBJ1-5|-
TGTGCCAGCAGCTTGGAAGGAGTTCAGCCCCAGCATTTT
CASSLEGVQPQHF
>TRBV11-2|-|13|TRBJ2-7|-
TGTGCCAGCAGCTTAGGGCAGCACTACGAGCAGTACTTC
CASSLGQHYEQYF
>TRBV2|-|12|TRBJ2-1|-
TGTGCCAGCAGCAACAGCTACAATGAGCAGTTCTTC
CASSNSYNEQFF
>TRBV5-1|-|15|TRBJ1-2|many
TGCGCCAGCACGAGGGGAGGCGCAGCTAACTATGGCTACACCTTC
CASTRGGAANYGYTF
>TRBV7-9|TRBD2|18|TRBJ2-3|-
TGTGCCAGCAGCATTCCCCGCGCGAGCGGGAGAGGATCAGATACGCAGTATTTT
CASSIPRASGRGSDTQYF
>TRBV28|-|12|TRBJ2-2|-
TGTGCCAGTCGGGCCGTTCCCGGGGAGCTGTTTTTT
CASRAVPGELFF
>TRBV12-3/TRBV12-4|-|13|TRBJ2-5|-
TGTGCCAGCAGTCCTGGACAGAGGGAGACCCAGTACTTC
CASSPGQRETQYF
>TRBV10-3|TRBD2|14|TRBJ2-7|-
TGTGCCATCGGGGGGCTAGCGGGAACCTACGAGCAGTACTTC
CAIGGLAGTYEQYF
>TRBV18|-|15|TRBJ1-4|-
TGTGCCAGCTCAAGCCTACAGGGCCAAGGGGAAAAACTGTTTTTT
CASSSLQGQGEKLFF
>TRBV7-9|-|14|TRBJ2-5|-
TGTGCCAGCAGCTTATTCCAGGGGCAGGAGACCCAGTACTTC
CASSLFQGQETQYF
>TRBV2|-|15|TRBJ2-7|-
TGTGCCAGCAGTGAAAGGTGGTTTAGCTCCTACGAGCAGTACTTC
CASSERWFSSYEQYF
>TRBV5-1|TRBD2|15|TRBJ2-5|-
TGCGCCAGCAGCTTGGCGCGGGGGGAGCAAGAGACCCAGTACTTC
CASSLARGEQETQYF
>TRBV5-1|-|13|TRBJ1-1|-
TGCGCCAGCAGCTTGGGGGGGTCAAACCCGTCTTTCTTT
CASSLGGSNPSFF
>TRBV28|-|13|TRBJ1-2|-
TGTGCCAGCTCCCTAACAGGGAACTATGGCTACACCTTC
CASSLTGNYGYTF
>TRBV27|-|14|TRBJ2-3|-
TGTGCCAGCACTCCATACCCGATCACAGATACGCAGTATTTT
CASTPYPITDTQYF
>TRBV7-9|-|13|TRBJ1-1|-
TGTGCCAGCAGCTTCATTGAGAACACTGAAGCTTTCTTT
CASSFIENTEAFF
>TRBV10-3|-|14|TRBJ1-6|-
TGTGCCATCAGTGAGTCCCCAGGGCGGCCACCCCTCCACTTT
CAISESPGRPPLHF
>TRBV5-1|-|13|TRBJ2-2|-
TGCGCCAGCAGCTTGGGTATCGTGGGGGAGCTGTTTTTT
CASSLGIVGELFF
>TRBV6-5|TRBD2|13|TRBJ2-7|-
TGTGCCAGCAGTCCCCGACTAGCGACCGAGCAGTACTTC
CASSPRLATEQYF
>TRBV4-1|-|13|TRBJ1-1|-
TGCGCCAGCAGCCAAGGGAGTACCGTCGAAGCTTTCTTT
CASSQGSTVEAFF
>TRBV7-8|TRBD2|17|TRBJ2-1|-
TGTGCCAGCAGCTTAGTAGGGAGTAGCGGGGCCGATATCGAGCAGTTCTTC
CASSLVGSSGADIEQFF
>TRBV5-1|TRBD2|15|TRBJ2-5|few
TGCGCCAGCAGCTTGATGGGAGGGGCTGGGGAGACCCAGTACTTC
CASSLMGGAGETQYF
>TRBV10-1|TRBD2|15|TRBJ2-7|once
TGCGCCAGCAGTGGAGGACTAGCGGGAGAAGGCGAGCAGTACTTC
CASSGGLAGEGEQYF